This TCR beta chain was sequenced in a study of T cells in Graves' hyperthyroidism and ophthalmopathy. RNA transcripts served as the template for amplifying TCR beta CDR3 regions. When the TCR CDR3 underwent first-round RT-PCR, the HTBI primer set was used. TCRdb re-called the multiplex PCR reads through MiXCR, storing one row per CDR3 protein. The sample lists 550,000 to 800,000 distinct CDR3 sequences, about 16% seen once, with under 8.5% in the top ten. Germline CDR1 MNHNS, CDR2 SASEGT. Trimming removed 6 bases from V and 5 bases from J, with 11 bases in between. The CDR3 is 12 amino acids. General study findings and limits: Most clonotypes that expanded in the thyroid above 0.001 also showed up in blood. Stable hyperthyroidism and ophthalmopathy were separated using 13 V-J signatures.

Note on this clonotype: Its antigen is undetermined.

The study defined stable Graves' hyperthyroidism as no ophthalmopathy progression within 18 months. Patients aged 18 to 65 had newly diagnosed hyperthyroidism that had lasted under 2 months. The clonotype comes from a man younger than 30 with Graves' hyperthyroidism. The source material was blood. The chain carries TRBV6-1 and TRBJ2-7; D not resolved. The CDR3 spells CASRNLRNEQYF. The CDR3, as DNA: TGTGCCAGCAGAAACCTAAGAAACGAGCAGTACTTC.